This T cell receptor beta chain was profiled in a study of tumor-infiltrating lymphocytes in oesophageal squamous cell carcinoma. CDR1 is SGHRS, CDR2 YFSETQ, per germline. The CDR3 has 15 residues. Trimming removed 3 bases from V and 4 bases from J, with 17 bases in between. At least ten counts were recorded for this clonotype. In TCRdb, the PCR reads were re-called with MiXCR into one record per CDR3 protein. In the table there are roughly 21,000 distinct CDR3 sequences, 30% to 40% of which are singletons. The receptor was isolated from a male donor with esophageal squamous cell carcinoma. Sequencing was performed on esophageal tumor tissue. This rearrangement joins TRBV5-1 to TRBJ2-7, with TRBD1 as a possible D gene (6 bases). In DNA, the CDR3 is TGCGCCAGCAGCTCACACAGGGCTGGGATTTACGAGCAGTACTTC. This codes for CASSSHRAGIYEQYF.